Sequencing of this T cell receptor beta chain was carried out in a study of cytomegalovirus exposure and HLA in healthy donors. Overall study results and limits: Only CMV serostatus was available as immune exposure information. Researchers reportedly found TCR beta sequences accurately predicted most subjects' HLA-A and HLA-B alleles. The productive fraction for most TCR beta V segments was about 87% or about 30% in an earlier analysis. What a later analysis reportedly showed was that an Asian-associated ancestry cluster had fewer N-insertions than the roughly 670-donor mean.

This PCR relied on a set of 60 Vbeta primers and 13 Jbeta primers. Using immunoSEQ multiplex PCR, the repertoire was profiled, and TCRdb retains in-frame clones only, with some absent. This sample's table has tens of thousands of clones. The CDR3 loop spans 12 amino acids. V lost 2 bases to trimming and J lost 11 bases; unmatched junction nucleotides: 5. Germline CDR1 reads MNHNS; CDR2 reads SASEGT. On this clone itself: Its antigen is not known.

The origin of this receptor is a man aged 25 to 40 in good health and CMV-seropositive. Sequencing was performed on PBMCs. The V call is TRBV6-1, the J call TRBJ1-1; 7 bases are shared with TRBD1. CDR3 DNA: TGTGCCAGCAGTGAACCGACAGGGCATGCTTTCTTT. Residues: CASSEPTGHAFF.